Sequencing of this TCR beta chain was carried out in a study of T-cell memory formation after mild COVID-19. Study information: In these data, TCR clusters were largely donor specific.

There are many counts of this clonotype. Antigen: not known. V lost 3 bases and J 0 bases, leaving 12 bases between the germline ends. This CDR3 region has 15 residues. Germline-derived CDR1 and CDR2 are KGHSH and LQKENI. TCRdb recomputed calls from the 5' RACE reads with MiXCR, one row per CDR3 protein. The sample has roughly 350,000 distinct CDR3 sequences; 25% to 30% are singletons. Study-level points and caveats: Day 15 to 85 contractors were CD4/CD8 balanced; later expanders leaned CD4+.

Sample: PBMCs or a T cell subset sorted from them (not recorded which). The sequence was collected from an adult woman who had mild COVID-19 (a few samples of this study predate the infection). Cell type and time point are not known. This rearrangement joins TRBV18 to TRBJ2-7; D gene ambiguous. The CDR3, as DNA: TGTGCCAGCTCACCCAGTACCGGTAACTCCTACGAGCAGTACTTC. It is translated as CASSPSTGNSYEQYF.